Detailed here is one T cell receptor (beta chain). Antigen: not known. The record originates from a study of T cell responses to AZD1222 COVID-19 vaccine. The protocol was immunoSEQ multiplex PCR, while the TCRdb copy is restricted to in-frame clones and leaves out a portion. Of around 78,000 clones listed, approximately 90% are singletons. Findings and limits, study-wide: The study found vaccine-associated CD4 TCRs spanning spike, dominant at 160-218 and 743-854. Only a handful of AZD1222 recipients, more than five in all, had baseline seropositivity. Possibly, clonal diversity was underestimated; donors were largely white British and included more females.

Trimming stripped 3 bases from V and 5 bases from J, with 11 bases between. The CDR3 contains 13 residues. Germline V gene lookup returns CDR1 SGHTS and CDR2 YDEGEE. The receptor was derived from an adult who received the AZD1222 COVID-19 vaccine. The material was peripheral blood, obtained 28 days after the second AZD1222 dose. This chain connects TRBV5-8 to TRBJ1-1; a weak D match, TRBD1 (5 bases). The CDR3 sequence: CASSWQGGTEAFF. CDR3 DNA sequence: TGTGCCAGCAGCTGGCAGGGAGGGACTGAAGCTTTCTTT.